Following are 18 T cell receptor beta chains from one sample sequenced in a study of blood T cells in healthy people across ages. Using a J-beta primer mix together with a sample-barcoded 5' primer, a second PCR was run for roughly 6 to 11 cycles. TCRdb independently ran MiXCR on the 5' RACE reads; one entry per CDR3 protein. The data hold about 1,400,000 distinct CDR3 sequences, with around 39% observed a single time. What was sequenced was blood. These receptors were collected from a young woman in good health.

This clonotype has a count of ten or more. The chain's CDR3 is CASSESLLAGEITDTQYF. For the CDR3, the DNA is TGCGCCAGCAGTGAGTCGTTATTAGCGGGGGAGATTACAGATACGCAGTATTTT. This rearrangement joins TRBV10-2 to TRBJ2-3; 9 positions agree with TRBD2. The germline V gene encodes CDR1 WSHSY and CDR2 SAAADI. The junction had 10 bases not matched to a gene; V was cut back by 0 bases and J by 3 bases. This CDR3 is 18 amino acids long.

The chain uses TRBV5-1 and TRBJ2-4; 8 nucleotides agree with TRBD1. The last part of the DNA fits TRBJ2-7 better; the J call may be wrong. In germline, CDR1 is SGHRS, CDR2 YFSETQ. CDR3 length: 15 residues. The CDR3 protein is CASSLHRTGTAEQYF. CDR3 nucleotide sequence: TGCGCCAGCAGCTTGCATCGGACAGGGACTGCCGAGCAGTACTTC.

This chain links TRBV29-1 with TRBJ1-4; 7 positions agree with TRBD1. The CDR3 runs 14 residues. With V trimmed by 3 bases and J by 5 bases, 6 bases remained unmatched. Germline V CDR1 and CDR2: SQVTM, ANQGSEA. CDR3 nucleotides: TGCAGCGTTGAGCAGGGGGGCCTAAATGAAAAACTGTTTTTT. Translated, it gives CSVEQGGLNEKLFF.

At least ten counts were recorded for this clonotype. This rearrangement joins TRBV7-2 to TRBJ2-3; 10 nucleotides match TRBD2. This CDR3 is 15 amino acids long. The germline CDR1 and CDR2 sequences are SGHTA and FQGNSA. Losses at the gene ends were 7 bases for V and 3 bases for J; bases not matched to a gene: 7. CDR3 in DNA: TGTGCCAGCAAAGAGCCGGGACTAGCGACAGATACGCAGTATTTT. It translates to CASKEPGLATDTQYF.

The chain combines TRBV6-2 or TRBV6-3 with TRBJ1-2; D unresolved. This CDR3 comprises 13 residues. CDR1 MNHEY and CDR2 SVGEGT come from the germline V gene. Trimming shortened V by 2 bases and J by 6 bases, and 10 bases separated the two germline ends. The CDR3 nucleotides are TGTGCCAGCAGTTACCTAGGGAGCGATGGCTACACCTTC. Residues: CASSYLGSDGYTF.

This rearrangement joins TRBV28 to TRBJ2-6, with D hard to call. The CDR3 extends over 14 amino acids. Germline lookup yields CDR1 MDHEN and CDR2 SYDVKM. The V gene lost 7 bases and the J gene lost 4 bases, with 11 bases spanning the gap. The CDR3 DNA is TGTGCCAGCAACCCGGTTGGCGGGGCCAACGTCCTGACTTTC. Encoded protein: CASNPVGGANVLTF.

The rearrangement links TRBV9 to TRBJ2-7, with D possibly called TRBD1 or TRBD2 (5 bases each). The CDR3 contains 15 residues. Germline values: CDR1 SGDLS, CDR2 YYNGEE. Trimming stripped 0 bases from V and 0 bases from J, with 10 bases between. Written as DNA, the CDR3 is TGTGCCAGCAGCGTAGCTGAGGGGCCCTCCTACGAGCAGTACTTC. Its translation is CASSVAEGPSYEQYF.

The rearrangement uses TRBV20-1 and TRBJ2-3, with D perhaps matching TRBD2 (5 bases). The CDR3 runs 14 residues. Germline CDR1 reads DFQATT; CDR2 reads SNEGSKA (reference sequence). This CDR3 is CRALRASSTDTQYF. The CDR3 DNA follows: TGCAGGGCGTTGAGGGCTTCTAGCACAGATACGCAGTATTTT.

The chain uses TRBV24-1 and TRBJ1-1; tentatively, D is TRBD1 (5 bases). The length of the CDR3 is 18 residues. V shed 0 bases and J shed 1 base, with 17 bases lying between them. CDR1 and CDR2 from the germline V gene are KGHDR and SFDVKD. In nucleotides, the CDR3 is TGTGCCACCAGTGATTTGCGACAGATAGAAAATAAGAACACTGAAGCTTTCTTT. It translates to CATSDLRQIENKNTEAFF.

This clonotype was detected a few times. The chain has TRBV6-1 and TRBJ2-3; TRBD1 matches at 7 bases. The CDR3 runs to 19 residues. J lost 2 bases, V lost 8 bases, and 22 bases had no gene match. Germline CDR1 reads MNHNS; CDR2 reads SASEGT. CDR3 sequence (DNA): TGTGCCAGCCCCACGACCATGCAGGGCCAGGGGGTATACACAGATACGCAGTATTTT. It codes for CASPTTMQGQGVYTDTQYF.

The rearrangement links TRBV5-1 to TRBJ2-1; D not certain. The CDR3 contains 16 residues. From germline, CDR1 is SGHRS and CDR2 YFSETQ. The V end lost 3 bases, the J end lost 2 bases, and 15 bases lay between the germline ends. The chain's CDR3 is CASSSEALSPYNEQFF. CDR3 sequence (DNA): TGCGCCAGCAGCTCTGAGGCCCTAAGCCCCTACAATGAGCAGTTCTTC.

Here the CDR3 reads CKGASLADDSYEQYF. DNA of the CDR3: TGCAAGGGCGCCTCTCTAGCCGACGATTCCTACGAGCAGTACTTC. The V and J genes are TRBV20-1 and TRBJ2-7, with D tentatively TRBD2 (5 bases). Germline loops: CDR1 DFQATT, CDR2 SNEGSKA (reference sequence). The CDR3 spans 15 residues.

This chain connects TRBV6-1 to TRBJ1-1; D unresolved. This CDR3 contains 14 residues. V lost 3 bases and J lost 1, with 9 bases in between. The germline V gene encodes CDR1 MNHNS and CDR2 SASEGT. The CDR3 region has the DNA TGTGCCAGCAGTGACGGGTGGGCGAACACTGAAGCTTTCTTT. Translated, it gives CASSDGWANTEAFF.

The rearrangement joins TRBV24-1 to TRBJ2-5; tentative D call: TRBD2 (6 bases). Germline CDR1 is KGHDR and CDR2 is SFDVKD. This CDR3 has 14 residues. Trimming shortened V by 5 bases and J by 2 bases, and 11 bases separated the two germline ends. For the CDR3, the DNA is TGTGCCACCAGTGTCGGGACTCTTCAAGAGACCCAGTACTTC. Residues: CATSVGTLQETQYF.

The sample holds a few counts of this clonotype. V usage is TRBV10-3 and J usage is TRBJ1-2, with 7 bases identical to TRBD1. V trimming: 9 bases; J trimming: 0 bases; junction bases outside the gene matches: 7. The CDR3 length is 14 residues. CDR1 is ENHRY, CDR2 SYGVKD, per germline. For the CDR3, the DNA is TGTGCCATGAGGACAGGAGAAACTAACTATGGCTACACCTTC. It specifies CAMRTGETNYGYTF.

This clonotype has a handful of counts. The rearrangement joins TRBV4-2 to TRBJ2-5, with D possibly TRBD2 on 5 matching bases. Germline V CDR1 and CDR2: LGHNA, YNFKEQ. The CDR3 is made up of 16 amino acids. V lost 0 bases and J lost 11, with 22 bases in between. The CDR3 DNA follows: TGTGCCAGCAGCCAAGAGTCAGCGCTAAAACTTGGGGAGCAGTACTTC. It translates to CASSQESALKLGEQYF.

This chain joins TRBV27 and TRBJ2-5, with D tentatively TRBD1 or TRBD2 (5 bases each). In germline, CDR1 is MNHEY, CDR2 SMNVEV (reference sequence). Trimming cost V 5 bases and J 2 bases, with 15 bases left between them. The CDR3 contains 15 residues. The CDR3 DNA reads TGTGCCAGCAGTCCACGGGACGGACAACAAGAGACCCAGTACTTC. The encoded protein is CASSPRDGQQETQYF.

In its sample, this clonotype was seen a few times. The rearrangement links TRBV20-1 to TRBJ1-2; 10 positions match TRBD1. V lost 6 bases, J lost 5 bases, and 9 bases stayed unmatched. The germline V gene encodes CDR1 DFQATT and CDR2 SNEGSKA (reference sequence). CDR3 length equals 14 residues. The CDR3 nucleotides read TGCAGTGCCCGGGGACAGGGGATGTCGTATGGCTACACCTTC. As protein: CSARGQGMSYGYTF.